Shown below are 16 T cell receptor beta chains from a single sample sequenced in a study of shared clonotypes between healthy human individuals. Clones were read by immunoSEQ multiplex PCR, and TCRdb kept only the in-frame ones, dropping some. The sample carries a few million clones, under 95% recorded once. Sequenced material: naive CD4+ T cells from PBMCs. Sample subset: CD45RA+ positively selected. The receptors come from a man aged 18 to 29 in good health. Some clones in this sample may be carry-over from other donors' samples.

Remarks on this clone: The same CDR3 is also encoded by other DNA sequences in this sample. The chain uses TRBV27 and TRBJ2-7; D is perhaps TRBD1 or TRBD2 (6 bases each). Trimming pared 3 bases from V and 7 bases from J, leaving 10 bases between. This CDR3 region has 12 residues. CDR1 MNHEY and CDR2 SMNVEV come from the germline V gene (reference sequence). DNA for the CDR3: TGTGCCAGCAGTTTCCGGAGGGGGGAGCAGTACTTC. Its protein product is CASSFRRGEQYF.

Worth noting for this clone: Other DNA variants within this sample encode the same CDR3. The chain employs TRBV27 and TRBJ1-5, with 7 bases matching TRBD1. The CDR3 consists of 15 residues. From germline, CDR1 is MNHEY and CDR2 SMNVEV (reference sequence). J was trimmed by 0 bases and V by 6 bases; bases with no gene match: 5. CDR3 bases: TGTGCCAGCAGCCGTGACAGGGCTAGCAATCAGCCCCAGCATTTT. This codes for CASSRDRASNQPQHF.

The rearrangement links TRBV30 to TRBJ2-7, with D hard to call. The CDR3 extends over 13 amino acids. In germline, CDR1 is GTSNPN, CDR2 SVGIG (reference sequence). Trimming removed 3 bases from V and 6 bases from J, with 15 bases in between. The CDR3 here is CAWSPETTSEQYF. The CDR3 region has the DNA TGTGCCTGGAGCCCAGAAACGACGTCCGAGCAGTACTTC. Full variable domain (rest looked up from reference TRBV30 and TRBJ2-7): SQTIHQWPATLVQPVGSPLSLECTVEGTSNPNLYWYRQAAGRGLQLLFYSVGIGQISSEVPQNLSASRPQDRQFILSSKKLLLSDSGFYLCAWSPETTSEQYFGPGTRLTVT.

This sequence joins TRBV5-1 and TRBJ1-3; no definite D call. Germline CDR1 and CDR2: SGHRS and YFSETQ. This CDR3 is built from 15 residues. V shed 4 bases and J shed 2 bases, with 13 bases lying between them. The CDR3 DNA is TGCGCCAGCAGCCCGACCATAGGAGCTGGAAACACCATATATTTT. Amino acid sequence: CASSPTIGAGNTIYF.

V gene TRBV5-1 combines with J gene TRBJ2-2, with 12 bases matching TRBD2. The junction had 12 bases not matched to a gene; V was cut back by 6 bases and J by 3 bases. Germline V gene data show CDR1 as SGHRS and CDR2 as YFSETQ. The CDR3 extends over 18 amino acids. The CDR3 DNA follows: TGCGCCAGCAAAGGAAGTACTAGCGGGAGGTCGTACACCGGGGAGCTGTTTTTT. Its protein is CASKGSTSGRSYTGELFF. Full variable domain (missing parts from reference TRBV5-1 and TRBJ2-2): KAGVTQTPRYLIKTRGQQVTLSCSPISGHRSVSWYQQTPGQGLQFLFEYFSETQRNKGNFPGRFSGRQFSNSRSEMNVSTLELGDSALYLCASKGSTSGRSYTGELFFGEGSRLTVL.

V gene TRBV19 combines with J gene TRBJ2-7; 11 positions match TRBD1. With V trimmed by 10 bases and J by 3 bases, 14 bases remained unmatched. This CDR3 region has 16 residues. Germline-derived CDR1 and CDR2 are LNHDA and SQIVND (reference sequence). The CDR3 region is CATGDRGGHNDYEQYF. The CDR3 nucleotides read TGTGCCACCGGGGACAGGGGGGGACACAACGACTACGAGCAGTACTTC.

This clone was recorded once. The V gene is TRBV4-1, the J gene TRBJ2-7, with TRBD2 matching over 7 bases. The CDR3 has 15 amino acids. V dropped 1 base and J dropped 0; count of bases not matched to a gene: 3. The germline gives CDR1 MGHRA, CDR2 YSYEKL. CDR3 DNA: TGCGCCAGCAGCCAAGGGCTAGCGGCCTCCTACGAGCAGTACTTC. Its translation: CASSQGLAASYEQYF.

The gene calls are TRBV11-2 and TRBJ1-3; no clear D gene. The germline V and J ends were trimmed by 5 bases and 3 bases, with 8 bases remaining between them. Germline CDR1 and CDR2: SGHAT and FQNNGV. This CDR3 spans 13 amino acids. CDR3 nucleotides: TGTGCCAGCAGCCTGGGTATTGGAAACACCATATATTTT. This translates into CASSLGIGNTIYF.

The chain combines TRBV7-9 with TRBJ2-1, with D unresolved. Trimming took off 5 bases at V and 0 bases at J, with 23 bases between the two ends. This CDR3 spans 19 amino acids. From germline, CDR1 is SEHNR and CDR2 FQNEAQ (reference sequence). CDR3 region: CASSPRLVGQRSSYNEQFF. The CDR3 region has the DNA TGTGCCAGCAGCCCAAGGTTGGTTGGGCAGCGCAGCTCCTACAATGAGCAGTTCTTC.

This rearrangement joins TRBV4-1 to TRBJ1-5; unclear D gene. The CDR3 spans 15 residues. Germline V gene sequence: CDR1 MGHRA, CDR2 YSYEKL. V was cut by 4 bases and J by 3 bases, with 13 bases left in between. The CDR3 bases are TGCGCCAGCAGCCCCCTTCCGACGGACAATCAGCCCCAGCATTTT. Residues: CASSPLPTDNQPQHF.

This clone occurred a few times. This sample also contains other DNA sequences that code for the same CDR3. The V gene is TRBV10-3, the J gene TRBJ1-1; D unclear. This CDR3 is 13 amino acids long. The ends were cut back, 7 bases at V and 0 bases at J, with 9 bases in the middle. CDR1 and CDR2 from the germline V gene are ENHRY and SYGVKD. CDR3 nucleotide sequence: TGTGCCATCACGAGGGAAATGAACACTGAAGCTTTCTTT. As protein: CAITREMNTEAFF.

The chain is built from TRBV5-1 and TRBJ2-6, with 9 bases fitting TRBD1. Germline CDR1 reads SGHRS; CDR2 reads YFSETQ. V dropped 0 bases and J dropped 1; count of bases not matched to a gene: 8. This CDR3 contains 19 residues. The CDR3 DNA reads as TGCGCCAGCAGCTTGGCCCCGACAGGGGGACTTTCTGGGGCCAACGTCCTGACTTTC. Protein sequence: CASSLAPTGGLSGANVLTF.

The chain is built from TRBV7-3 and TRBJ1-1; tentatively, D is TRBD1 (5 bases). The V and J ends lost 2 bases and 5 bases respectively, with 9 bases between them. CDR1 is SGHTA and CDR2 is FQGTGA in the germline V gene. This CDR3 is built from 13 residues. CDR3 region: CASSLRGETEAFF. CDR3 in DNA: TGTGCCAGCAGCTTACGGGGGGAGACTGAAGCTTTCTTT.

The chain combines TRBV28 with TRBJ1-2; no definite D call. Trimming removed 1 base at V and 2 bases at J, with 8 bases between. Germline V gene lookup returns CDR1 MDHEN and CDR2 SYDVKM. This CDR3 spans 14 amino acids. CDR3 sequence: CASSLFLNNYGYTF. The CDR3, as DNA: TGTGCCAGCAGTTTATTCCTAAACAACTATGGCTACACCTTC.

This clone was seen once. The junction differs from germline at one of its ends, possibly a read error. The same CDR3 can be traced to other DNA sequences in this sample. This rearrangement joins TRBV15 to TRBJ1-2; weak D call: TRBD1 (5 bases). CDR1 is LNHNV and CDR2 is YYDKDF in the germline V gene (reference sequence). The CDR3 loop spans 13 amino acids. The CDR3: CATSRAGNYGYTF. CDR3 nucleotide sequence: TGTGCCACCAGCAGAGCAGGGAACTACGGCTACACCTTC.

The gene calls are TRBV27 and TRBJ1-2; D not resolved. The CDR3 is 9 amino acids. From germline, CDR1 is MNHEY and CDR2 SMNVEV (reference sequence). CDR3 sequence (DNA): TGTGCTAGCGTATGTGGCTACACCTTC. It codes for CASVCGYTF.